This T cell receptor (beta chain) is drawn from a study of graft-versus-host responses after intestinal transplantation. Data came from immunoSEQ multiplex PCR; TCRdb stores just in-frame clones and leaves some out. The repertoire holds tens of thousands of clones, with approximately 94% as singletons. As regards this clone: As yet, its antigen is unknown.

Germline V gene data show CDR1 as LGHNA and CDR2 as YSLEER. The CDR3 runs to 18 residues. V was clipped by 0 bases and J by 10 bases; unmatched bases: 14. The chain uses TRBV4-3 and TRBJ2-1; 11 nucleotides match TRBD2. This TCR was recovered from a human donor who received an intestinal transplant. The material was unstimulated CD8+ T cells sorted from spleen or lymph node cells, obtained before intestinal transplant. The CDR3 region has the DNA TGCGCCAGCAGCCAAGATCTTCTAACTAGCGGGGGTCTAGAGGAGCAGTTCTTC. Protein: CASSQDLLTSGGLEEQFF.